This TCR beta chain was profiled in a study of cytomegalovirus exposure and HLA in healthy donors. Study-level findings and limits: Highly shared sequence variants in one cluster were likely a sequencing artifact.

Concerning this clone: What it recognizes is unknown.

Both 60 Vbeta primers and 13 Jbeta primers went into the PCR. Assay: immunoSEQ multiplex PCR; the TCRdb copy retains only in-frame clones and omits some. Of around 210,000 clones listed, approximately 78% were seen once; the top ten hold about 2.5%. This CDR3 has 13 residues. The V end lost 4 bases, the J end lost 5 bases, and 8 bases lay between the germline ends. Germline CDR1 is SEHNR and CDR2 is FQNEAQ (reference sequence). This TCR was recovered from a woman aged 40 to 55 in good health and CMV-seronegative. The genes are TRBV7-9 and TRBJ2-2; no firm D call. What was sequenced was PBMCs. The CDR3 sequence: CASSSLFTGELFF. The CDR3 nucleotides read TGTGCCAGCAGCTCCCTGTTTACCGGGGAGCTGTTTTTT.